These 28 T cell receptor beta chains came from one sample sequenced in a study of shared clonotypes between healthy human individuals. Generated by immunoSEQ multiplex PCR, the TCRdb table keeps only in-frame clones and is missing some. The repertoire holds around 500,000 clones, about 80% seen once, with approximately 12% in the top ten. Sequenced sample: PBMCs. The source is a woman aged 35 to 49 in good health. Some clones in this sample may be carry-over from other donors' samples.

The chain combines TRBV30 with TRBJ2-7; D gene uncertain. V gave up 4 bases and J gave up 3 bases, with 16 bases separating them. The CDR3 totals 14 residues. Germline V gene sequence: CDR1 GTSNPN, CDR2 SVGIG (reference sequence). CDR3 sequence (DNA): TGTGCCTGGACCTCCGGGCCCCTTAACTACGAGCAGTACTTC. Its protein product is CAWTSGPLNYEQYF.

This clone was seen only a few times. V and J are TRBV6-4 and TRBJ2-2; a possible D gene is TRBD2 (6 bases). CDR1 is MRHNA and CDR2 is SNTAGT in the germline V gene. Trimming shortened V by 4 bases and J by 0 bases, and 9 bases separated the two germline ends. The CDR3 is 15 amino acids. CDR3 amino acids: CASSAGTSNTGELFF. In DNA form, the CDR3 reads TGTGCCAGCAGTGCCGGGACTTCGAACACCGGGGAGCTGTTTTTT.

This sequence joins TRBV19 and TRBJ1-4; a weak D match, TRBD1 (5 bases). This CDR3 contains 15 residues. The germline V gene encodes CDR1 LNHDA and CDR2 SQIVND (reference sequence). The germline V and J ends were trimmed by 6 bases and 8 bases, with 19 bases remaining between them. The CDR3 protein is CASSPWGSGEEKLFF. In nucleotides, the CDR3 is TGTGCCAGTAGCCCCTGGGGGTCAGGAGAAGAAAAACTGTTTTTT.

The chain carries TRBV7-8 and TRBJ2-7; tentative D call: TRBD1 (5 bases). Between the trimmed V and J ends, which lost 8 bases and 1 base, there was a span of 15 bases. The CDR3 consists of 14 residues. In germline, CDR1 is SGHVS, CDR2 FQNEAQ. The CDR3 sequence is CASAKRGSSYEQYF. The CDR3 DNA follows: TGTGCCAGCGCCAAAAGGGGCTCTTCCTACGAGCAGTACTTC.

This clone has only one observation. The chain carries TRBV5-4 and TRBJ2-7; D unclear. CDR3 length equals 13 residues. Trimming removed 4 bases from V and 3 bases from J, with 11 bases in between. Germline V CDR1 and CDR2: SGHNT, YYREEE (reference sequence). Here the CDR3 reads CASSIDGRYEQYF. As DNA, the CDR3 is TGTGCCAGCAGCATAGACGGGCGCTACGAGCAGTACTTC.

The rearrangement joins TRBV27 to TRBJ2-7; 7 bases line up with TRBD2. J was trimmed by 0 bases and V by 2 bases; bases with no gene match: 10. This CDR3 spans 17 amino acids. Per germline, CDR1 MNHEY and CDR2 SMNVEV (reference sequence). DNA of the CDR3: TGTGCCAGCAGTTTACCCCCCTGGCGGGAGAGCTCCTACGAGCAGTACTTC. Protein: CASSLPPWRESSYEQYF.

As for this clone: Just one base apart from a much larger clone, this may be a read error. This CDR3 is also generated by other DNA sequences in the sample. The V call is TRBV7-9, the J call TRBJ2-1; unclear D gene. Germline CDR1 SEHNR, CDR2 FQNEAQ (reference sequence). This CDR3 region has 14 residues. The ends were cut back, 0 bases at V and 0 bases at J, with 3 bases in the middle. CDR3 sequence (DNA): TGTGCCAGCAGCTTAGCAGGCTCCTACAATGAGCAGTTCTTC. Amino acids: CASSLAGSYNEQFF. The complete variable domain, with remaining parts taken from reference TRBV7-9 and TRBJ2-1, reads DTGVSQNPRHKITKRGQNVTFRCDPISEHNRLYWYRQTLGQGPEFLTYFQNEAQLEKSRLLSDRFSAERPKGSFSTLEIQRTEQGDSAMYLCASSLAGSYNEQFFGPGTRLTVL.

This rearrangement joins TRBV5-4 to TRBJ1-4, with no clear D. The CDR3 loop spans 13 amino acids. CDR1 is SGHNT and CDR2 is YYREEE in the germline V gene (reference sequence). V was trimmed by 4 bases and J by 6 bases, leaving 10 bases between them. The CDR3 DNA sequence: TGTGCCAGCAGCCGAGGGTTGGATGAAAAACTGTTTTTT. It is translated as CASSRGLDEKLFF.

A remark on this clone: Since a much larger clone is just one base distant, this may be a read error. This chain joins TRBV28 and TRBJ2-7; D is perhaps TRBD1 or TRBD2 (5 bases each). This CDR3 has 13 residues. Germline assignment: CDR1 MDHEN and CDR2 SYDVKM. CDR3 nucleotides: TGTGTCAGCATGACGAGGGGTACCTACGAGCAGTACTTC. Amino acid sequence: CVSMTRGTYEQYF.

This chain connects TRBV4-1 to TRBJ2-5; D ambiguous. CDR1 is MGHRA, CDR2 YSYEKL, per germline. V was clipped by 2 bases and J by 2 bases, with 6 bases between them. The CDR3 length is 13 residues. The CDR3 sequence: CASSQFPQETQYF. CDR3 DNA sequence: TGCGCCAGCAGCCAATTTCCGCAAGAGACCCAGTACTTC.

V usage is TRBV7-9 and J usage is TRBJ2-5; no reliable D call. Germline lookup yields CDR1 SEHNR and CDR2 FQNEAQ (reference sequence). V lost 5 bases and J 2 bases, leaving 15 bases between the germline ends. CDR3 length: 15 residues. DNA of the CDR3: TGTGCCAGCAGCCCACCTGGGTATGGGCAAGAGACCCAGTACTTC. This codes for CASSPPGYGQETQYF. Supplemented by reference TRBV7-9 and TRBJ2-5, the full variable domain reads DTGVSQNPRHKITKRGQNVTFRCDPISEHNRLYWYRQTLGQGPEFLTYFQNEAQLEKSRLLSDRFSAERPKGSFSTLEIQRTEQGDSAMYLCASSPPGYGQETQYFGPGTRLLVL.

This clone was detected a few times. V and J are TRBV5-5 and TRBJ1-2; D gene uncertain. Germline values: CDR1 SGHKS, CDR2 YYEKEE (reference sequence). Trimming left V 2 bases short and J 6 bases short, with 17 bases between. CDR3 length: 15 amino acids. CDR3 in DNA: TGTGCCAGCAGCTTAGACCCTGTGGAGCGAAATGGCTACACCTTC. Amino acid sequence: CASSLDPVERNGYTF.

This chain uses TRBV9 with TRBJ2-7, with 9 bases aligning to TRBD1. Trimming at V came to 4 bases and at J to 2 bases, leaving 7 bases not matched to a gene. Per germline, CDR1 SGDLS and CDR2 YYNGEE. The CDR3 runs to 15 residues. CDR3 region: CASSLTGTGPYEQYF. DNA for the CDR3: TGTGCCAGCAGCCTAACCGGGACAGGGCCCTACGAGCAGTACTTC.

This clone was recorded only once. J is TRBJ2-2 and V is TRBV19, with D uncertain. The V end lost 7 bases, the J end lost 1 base, and 13 bases lay between the germline ends. Germline V CDR1 and CDR2: LNHDA, SQIVND (reference sequence). The CDR3 consists of 15 residues. CDR3 bases: TGTGCCAGTACAGGCTTAGAGAGGAACACCGGGGAGCTGTTTTTT. As protein: CASTGLERNTGELFF.

The genes are TRBV2 and TRBJ2-7, with no clear D. Germline-derived CDR1 and CDR2 are SNHLY and FYNNEI. V lost 7 bases and J lost 4, with 5 bases in between. The CDR3 is made up of 10 amino acids. The CDR3 sequence is CASKEYEQYF. In DNA form, the CDR3 reads TGTGCCAGCAAGGAGTACGAGCAGTACTTC.

This rearrangement joins TRBV5-1 to TRBJ1-2, with D unresolved. The CDR3 has 14 amino acids. CDR1 SGHRS and CDR2 YFSETQ come from the germline V gene. V gave up 0 bases and J gave up 7 bases, with 13 bases separating them. In DNA form, the CDR3 reads TGCGCCAGCAGCTTGGCCCCAGCGGCGGCTGGCTACACCTTC. It codes for CASSLAPAAAGYTF.

The V and J genes are TRBV5-1 and TRBJ2-5; 9 bases map to TRBD2. The J segment lost 1 base and the V segment lost 5 bases, leaving 15 bases of the junction unmatched. This CDR3 spans 18 amino acids. Germline values: CDR1 SGHRS, CDR2 YFSETQ. DNA for the CDR3: TGCGCCAGCAGAACTAGCGGGTCGGTGGGGGCGCCCCAAGAGACCCAGTACTTC. The encoded protein is CASRTSGSVGAPQETQYF.

On this clone itself: A far larger clone is off by one base, so a read error is likely. This chain connects TRBV25-1 to TRBJ2-7, with D possibly TRBD2 on 5 matching bases. Germline CDR1 is MGHDK and CDR2 is SYGVNS. The V end was cut by 4 bases, the J end by 0 bases, with 13 bases between. CDR3 size: 15 residues. This CDR3 is CASSGPLEDSYEQYF. CDR3 in DNA: TGTGCCAGCAGTGGCCCCCTGGAGGACTCCTACGAGCAGTACTTC.

This clone was detected only a few times. The gene calls are TRBV11-2 and TRBJ2-7, with D unresolved. The CDR3 has 14 amino acids. Germline assignment: CDR1 SGHAT and CDR2 FQNNGV. The V and J ends lost 3 bases and 4 bases respectively, with 13 bases between them. CDR3 amino acids: CASSFTGRQYEQYF. The CDR3 nucleotides read TGTGCCAGCAGCTTCACGGGCAGGCAATACGAGCAGTACTTC.

This chain connects TRBV9 to TRBJ2-7; D might be TRBD1 or TRBD2, each matching 5 bases. Deletions cut 4 bases from V and 4 bases from J, with 12 bases between. The CDR3 length is 13 residues. Germline loops: CDR1 SGDLS, CDR2 YYNGEE. CDR3 sequence: CASSPRGGYEQYF. The CDR3, as DNA: TGTGCCAGCAGCCCCCGTGGGGGTTACGAGCAGTACTTC.

This clone was observed a single time. The chain's CDR3 is CASSEDRGPYEQYF. In DNA form, the CDR3 reads TGTGCCAGCTCAGAGGACAGGGGGCCCTACGAGCAGTACTTC. This sequence joins TRBV18 and TRBJ2-7, with 11 bases aligning to TRBD1. This CDR3 contains 14 residues. Per germline, CDR1 KGHSH and CDR2 LQKENI. V dropped 5 bases and J dropped 2; count of bases not matched to a gene: 2.

This clone was detected only a few times. CDR3 in DNA: TGTGCCAGCAGCTCTGCGGACGTGGGGGATGAAAAACTGTTTTTT. Amino acids: CASSSADVGDEKLFF. The J gene is TRBJ1-4, the V gene TRBV7-9; a possible D gene is TRBD1 (5 bases). CDR1 and CDR2 (germline): SEHNR, FQNEAQ (reference sequence). V was trimmed by 4 bases and J by 6 bases, leaving 15 bases between them. The CDR3 is 15 amino acids.

This clone was seen only once. V is TRBV12-5 and J is TRBJ2-1; D unclear. The germline CDR1 and CDR2 sequences are LGHNT and FRNRAP. This CDR3 region has 11 residues. V was shortened by 5 bases and J by 10 bases, with 9 bases between the two germline ends. This chain's CDR3 is CASGPRREQFF. CDR3 DNA: TGTGCTAGTGGTCCTAGACGCGAGCAGTTCTTC. Looking up the rest from reference TRBV12-5 and TRBJ2-1 gives the full variable domain: DARVTQTPRHKVTEMGQEVTMRCQPILGHNTVFWYRQTMMQGLELLAYFRNRAPLDDSGMPKDRFSAEMPDATLATLKIQPSEPRDSAVYFCASGPRREQFFGPGTRLTVL.

V is TRBV15 and J is TRBJ2-2, with D unclear. Germline V gene sequence: CDR1 LNHNV, CDR2 YYDKDF (reference sequence). This CDR3 has 16 amino acids. Trimming shortened V by 0 bases and J by 4 bases, and 12 bases separated the two germline ends. CDR3 sequence: CATSRDRESGTGELFF. The CDR3 coding sequence is TGTGCCACCAGCAGAGATCGAGAGTCGGGCACCGGGGAGCTGTTTTTT.

This chain joins TRBV10-1 and TRBJ2-3; 15 bases line up with TRBD2. The CDR3 extends over 16 amino acids. Germline lookup yields CDR1 WNHNN and CDR2 SYGVQD (reference sequence). The junction had 4 bases not matched to a gene; V was cut back by 6 bases and J by 3 bases. CDR3 amino acids: CASSQGLAGGTDTQYF. CDR3 DNA: TGCGCCAGCAGCCAGGGACTAGCGGGAGGAACAGATACGCAGTATTTT.

The V call is TRBV7-9, the J call TRBJ2-1; maybe TRBD1 (6 bases). The CDR3 loop spans 16 amino acids. Germline assignment: CDR1 SEHNR and CDR2 FQNEAQ (reference sequence). V was clipped by 1 base and J by 7 bases, with 17 bases between them. The DNA of the CDR3 is TGTGCCAGCAGCTTAGTTCCAGGTGGCAGGGGTAATGAGCAGTTCTTC. Protein product: CASSLVPGGRGNEQFF.

This chain uses TRBV6-6 with TRBJ2-7, with 10 bases lining up with TRBD1. Germline CDR1 and CDR2: MNHNY and SVGAGI (reference sequence). J lost 4 bases, V lost 0 bases, and 3 bases had no gene match. The CDR3 totals 15 residues. The CDR3 spells CASSYSVDRGYEQYF. In DNA, the CDR3 is TGTGCCAGCAGTTACTCGGTGGACAGGGGGTACGAGCAGTACTTC.

V usage is TRBV9 and J usage is TRBJ2-7; 11 bases map to TRBD2. V dropped 3 bases and J dropped 5; count of bases not matched to a gene: 7. The CDR3 is 15 residues long. Per the germline V gene, CDR1 is SGDLS and CDR2 is YYNGEE. The CDR3 sequence is CASSASGRTIDEQYF. The CDR3 bases are TGTGCCAGCAGCGCTAGCGGGAGGACCATCGACGAGCAGTACTTC.